A selection of T cell receptor beta chains follows, all from one sample in a study of spatial heterogeneity in lung cancer. A single record per CDR3 protein comes from TCRdb applying MiXCR to the 5' RACE reads. The top ten clones hold around 29% of a sample with about 4,800 distinct CDR3 sequences, about 8.4% of them seen once. The specimen comprised lung tumor tissue, sampled at surgery. The receptors were sampled from a male donor with early-stage non-small cell lung cancer. CDR3s include the opening cysteine and the closing phenylalanine or tryptophan. A D gene is named only where the DNA matches it firmly. Size tells how often a clone was seen (once, few, many) or the class of an expanded clone, and some rows leave it out.

medium-sized | - | TRBV2 | CASEGSGTDTQYF
many | TRBD2 | TRBV11-3 | CASSRGTSGRTDTQYF
many | - | TRBV3-1 | CASSQGFDIQGNTIYF
many | - | TRBV7-6 | CASSFTGNEQYF
- | - | TRBV7-2 | CASSLEPVTEAFF
medium-sized | - | TRBV4-1 | CASSQDRLTAPYGYTF
many | - | TRBV18 | CASSPLRATDTGELFF
many | - | TRBV20-1 | CSARRSVDMNTEAFF
many | - | TRBV19 | CASSRGEFDYNEQFF
many | - | TRBV15 | CATSTTGTATNEKLFF
few | TRBD1 | TRBV29-1 | CSVGGQGNEQFF
- | - | TRBV7-8 | CASSSNKVKGAEAFF
many | TRBD1 | TRBV7-2 | CASSLGQAETQYF
- | TRBD2 | TRBV28 | CASGGLAGDMNTGELFF
medium-sized | TRBD2 | TRBV29-1 | CSVEGRLAGGSYTGELFF
- | - | TRBV9 | CASSWAGAETQYF
- | TRBD2 | TRBV5-1 | CASLTSGAAEETQYF